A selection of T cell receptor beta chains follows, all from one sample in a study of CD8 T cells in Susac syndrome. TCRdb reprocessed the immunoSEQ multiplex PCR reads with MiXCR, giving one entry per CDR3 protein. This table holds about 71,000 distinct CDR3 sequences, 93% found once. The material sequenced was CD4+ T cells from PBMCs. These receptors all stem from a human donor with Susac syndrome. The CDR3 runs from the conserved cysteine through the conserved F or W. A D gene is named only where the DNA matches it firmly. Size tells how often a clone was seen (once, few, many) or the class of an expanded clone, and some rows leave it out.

CDR3: CASGTLWSYTF
DNA: TGCGCCAGCGGAACATTATGGAGCTACACCTTC
D: .
V: TRBV5-1
J: TRBJ1-2
size: .

CDR3: CASSLIAGYEQYF
DNA: TGTGCCAGCAGCTTAATCGCCGGGTACGAGCAGTACTTC
D: .
V: TRBV7-9
J: TRBJ2-7
size: .

CDR3: CASSLGASGGALRQYF
DNA: TGTGCCAGCAGCTTGGGTGCTAGCGGGGGGGCCCTCAGGCAGTATTTT
D: TRBD2
V: TRBV5-4
J: TRBJ2-3
size: .

CDR3: CASSMSGGNQPQHF
DNA: TGTGCCAGCTCAATGTCGGGGGGCAATCAGCCCCAGCATTTT
D: .
V: TRBV18
J: TRBJ1-5
size: .

CDR3: CASSLGPDEQYF
DNA: TGTGCCAGCAGCTTAGGCCCCGACGAGCAGTACTTC
D: .
V: TRBV7-6
J: TRBJ2-7
size: .

CDR3: CASSFWDINYEQYF
DNA: TGTGCCAGCAGTTTCTGGGACATCAACTACGAGCAGTACTTC
D: .
V: TRBV28
J: TRBJ2-7
size: .

CDR3: CASSAGVDQPQHF
DNA: TGTGCCAGCTCGGCAGGGGTCGACCAGCCCCAGCATTTT
D: .
V: TRBV18
J: TRBJ1-5
size: .

CDR3: CASSERTGPGNEQYF
DNA: TGCGCCAGCAGCGAGCGGACAGGCCCGGGGAACGAGCAGTACTTC
D: TRBD1
V: TRBV5-1
J: TRBJ2-7
size: .

CDR3: CASSTHSGTDNYGYTF
DNA: TGTGCCAGTAGTACACATTCCGGGACAGACAACTATGGCTACACCTTC
D: TRBD1
V: TRBV19
J: TRBJ1-2
size: .

CDR3: CASSLTGDSYNSPLHF
DNA: TGTGCCAGCAGCCTTACAGGGGACTCCTATAATTCACCCCTCCACTTT
D: TRBD1
V: TRBV6-4
J: TRBJ1-6
size: .

CDR3: CASSYTRDGEAFF
DNA: TGTGCCAGCAGCTACACCAGGGACGGTGAAGCTTTCTTT
D: .
V: TRBV3-1
J: TRBJ1-1
size: once

CDR3: CASSSGQGHYYEQYF
DNA: TGTGCCAGCAGCTCCGGGCAGGGGCACTACTACGAGCAGTACTTC
D: .
V: TRBV7-2
J: TRBJ2-7
size: .

CDR3: CSARRGSGTEAFF
DNA: TGCAGTGCTAGACGGGGTTCTGGCACTGAAGCTTTCTTT
D: .
V: TRBV20-1
J: TRBJ1-1
size: .

CDR3: CASSLNIGGHYGYTF
DNA: TGTGCCAGCAGCTTAAATATAGGGGGGCACTATGGCTACACCTTC
D: .
V: TRBV7-2
J: TRBJ1-2
size: .

CDR3: CAWSTTTLSKGTEAFF
DNA: TGTGCCTGGAGTACAACGACACTCTCGAAGGGCACTGAAGCTTTCTTT
D: .
V: TRBV30
J: TRBJ1-1
size: .

CDR3: CSAQGPTYYEQYF
DNA: TGCAGTGCCCAGGGACCAACCTACTACGAGCAGTACTTC
D: .
V: TRBV20-1
J: TRBJ2-7
size: once

CDR3: CAWTPFTEAFF
DNA: TGTGCCTGGACCCCCTTCACTGAAGCTTTCTTT
D: .
V: TRBV30
J: TRBJ1-1
size: .

CDR3: CAISETGTVYGYTF
DNA: TGTGCCATCAGTGAGACCGGGACAGTCTATGGCTACACCTTC
D: TRBD1
V: TRBV10-3
J: TRBJ1-2
size: .

CDR3: CAISEQTAQETQYF
DNA: TGTGCCATCAGTGAACAGACAGCCCAAGAGACCCAGTACTTC
D: .
V: TRBV10-3
J: TRBJ2-5
size: .

CDR3: CASSQDRQAGNQPQHF
DNA: TGTGCCAGCAGCCAAGATAGGCAGGCAGGCAATCAGCCCCAGCATTTT
D: .
V: TRBV3-1
J: TRBJ1-5
size: .

CDR3: CASSWSTDTQYF
DNA: TGTGCCAGCAGTTGGAGCACAGATACGCAGTATTTT
D: .
V: TRBV2
J: TRBJ2-3
size: .

CDR3: CASRGRAYEQFF
DNA: TGTGCCAGCAGGGGGCGAGCGTATGAGCAGTTCTTC
D: .
V: TRBV6-2/TRBV6-3
J: TRBJ2-1
size: .

CDR3: CASSSDIKMNTEAFF
DNA: TGTGCCAGCAGTTCCGATATCAAAATGAACACTGAAGCTTTCTTT
D: .
V: TRBV28
J: TRBJ1-1
size: .

CDR3: CSAKVATGVSPLHF
DNA: TGCAGTGCTAAGGTCGCCACCGGGGTTTCACCCCTCCACTTT
D: .
V: TRBV20-1
J: TRBJ1-6
size: .

CDR3: CASSLAGAGAQDTQYF
DNA: TGTGCCAGCAGCCTTGCGGGAGCAGGGGCTCAAGATACGCAGTATTTT
D: .
V: TRBV14
J: TRBJ2-3
size: .

CDR3: CATSDPSGTGNQPQHF
DNA: TGTGCCACCAGTGATCCATCCGGGACAGGGAATCAGCCCCAGCATTTT
D: TRBD1
V: TRBV24-1
J: TRBJ1-5
size: .

CDR3: CASSVVTGTTQETQYF
DNA: TGTGCCAGCAGCGTAGTAACCGGGACAACCCAAGAGACCCAGTACTTC
D: .
V: TRBV9
J: TRBJ2-5
size: .

CDR3: CASSPTGRDYEQYF
DNA: TGTGCCAGCAGCCCCACAGGTCGCGACTACGAGCAGTACTTC
D: .
V: TRBV6-2/TRBV6-3
J: TRBJ2-7
size: .

CDR3: CASSPGSTGEAFF
DNA: TGTGCCAGCTCACCAGGGTCGACAGGTGAAGCTTTCTTT
D: .
V: TRBV18
J: TRBJ1-1
size: .

CDR3: CASSLTRVQPQHF
DNA: TGTGCCAGCAGCCTAACGAGGGTTCAGCCCCAGCATTTT
D: .
V: TRBV6-5
J: TRBJ1-5
size: .

CDR3: CASSGGWPAGNEAFF
DNA: TGTGCCAGCAGTGGCGGATGGCCAGCGGGGAATGAAGCTTTCTTT
D: .
V: TRBV7-2
J: TRBJ1-1
size: .

CDR3: CSRIKAGGSYEQYF
DNA: TGCAGTAGAATAAAGGCAGGGGGATCCTACGAGCAGTACTTC
D: TRBD1
V: TRBV20-1
J: TRBJ2-7
size: .

CDR3: CASSPYGGGDGGYEQYF
DNA: TGTGCCAGCAGCCCATACGGCGGGGGAGACGGTGGCTACGAGCAGTACTTC
D: TRBD2
V: TRBV7-2
J: TRBJ2-7
size: .

CDR3: CASSLKTEAFF
DNA: TGTGCCAGCAGCTTAAAAACTGAAGCTTTCTTT
D: .
V: TRBV13
J: TRBJ1-1
size: .

CDR3: CASSQDLTSGAYNEQFF
DNA: TGCGCCAGCAGCCAAGATTTGACTAGCGGTGCCTACAATGAGCAGTTCTTC
D: TRBD2
V: TRBV4-3
J: TRBJ2-1
size: .